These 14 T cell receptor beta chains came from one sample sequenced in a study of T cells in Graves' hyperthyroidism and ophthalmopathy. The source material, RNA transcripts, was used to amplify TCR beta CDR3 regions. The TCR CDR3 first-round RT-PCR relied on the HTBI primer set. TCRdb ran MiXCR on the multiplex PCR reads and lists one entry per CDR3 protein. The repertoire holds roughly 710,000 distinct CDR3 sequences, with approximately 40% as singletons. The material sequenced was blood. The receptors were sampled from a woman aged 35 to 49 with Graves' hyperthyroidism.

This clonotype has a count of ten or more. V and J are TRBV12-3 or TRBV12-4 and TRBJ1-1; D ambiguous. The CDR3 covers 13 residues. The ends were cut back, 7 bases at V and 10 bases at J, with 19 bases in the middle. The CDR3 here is CASMTTESGGAFF. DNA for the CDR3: TGTGCCAGCATGACCACGGAGTCTGGAGGAGCTTTCTTT.

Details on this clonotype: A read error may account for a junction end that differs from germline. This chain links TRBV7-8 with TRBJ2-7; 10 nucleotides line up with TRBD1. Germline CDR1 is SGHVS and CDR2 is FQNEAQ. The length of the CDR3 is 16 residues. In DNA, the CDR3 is TGCGCCAGCAGCCTCACAGGTTGGGGACAGGGGTCCGAGCAGTACTTC. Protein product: CASSLTGWGQGSEQYF.

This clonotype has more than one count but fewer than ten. CDR3 coding DNA: TGCGCCAGCAGCGGGGACAAGAACACTGAAGCTTTCTTT. It specifies CASSGDKNTEAFF. The rearrangement links TRBV5-1 to TRBJ1-1, with TRBD1 as a possible D gene (6 bases). The germline gives CDR1 SGHRS, CDR2 YFSETQ. This CDR3 contains 13 residues. V lost 4 bases and J 1 base, leaving 8 bases between the germline ends.

The CDR3 loop reads CASRVRDTQYF. The DNA for the CDR3 is TGTGCCAGTAGGGTAAGGGATACGCAGTACTTC. The chain employs TRBV19 and TRBJ2-7; no clear D gene. The V end was cut by 6 bases, the J end by 9 bases, with 12 bases between. CDR1 is LNHDA and CDR2 is SQIVND in the germline V gene (reference sequence). The CDR3 contains 11 residues.

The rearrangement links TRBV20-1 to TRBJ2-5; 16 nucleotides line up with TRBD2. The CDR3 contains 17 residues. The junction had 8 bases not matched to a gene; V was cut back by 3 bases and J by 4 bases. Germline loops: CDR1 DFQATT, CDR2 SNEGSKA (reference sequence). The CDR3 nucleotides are TGCAGTGCTAGTAAGGGACTAGCGGGGGGGTTGAGAGAGACCCAGTACTTC. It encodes CSASKGLAGGLRETQYF.

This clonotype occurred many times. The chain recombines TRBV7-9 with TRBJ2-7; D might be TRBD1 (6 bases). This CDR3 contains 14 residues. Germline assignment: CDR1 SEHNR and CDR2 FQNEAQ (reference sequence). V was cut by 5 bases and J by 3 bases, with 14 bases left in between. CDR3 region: CASSPRDKIYEQYF. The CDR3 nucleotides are TGTGCCAGCAGCCCTAGGGACAAAATCTACGAGCAGTACTTC.

CDR3 sequence (DNA): TGTGCCAGCAGCGCCCCCGGGACATCAGGAAACACCATATATTTT. This encodes CASSAPGTSGNTIYF. J is TRBJ1-3 and V is TRBV27, with D tentatively TRBD1 (6 bases). The CDR3 spans 15 residues. Trimming removed 6 bases at V and 4 bases at J, with 16 bases between. Per germline, CDR1 MNHEY and CDR2 SMNVEV (reference sequence).

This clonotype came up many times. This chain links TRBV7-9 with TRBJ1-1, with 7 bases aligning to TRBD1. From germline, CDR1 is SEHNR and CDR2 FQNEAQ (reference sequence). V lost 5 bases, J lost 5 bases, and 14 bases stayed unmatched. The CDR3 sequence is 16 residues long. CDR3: CASSPTRGAGGTEAFF. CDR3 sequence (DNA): TGTGCCAGCAGCCCCACTCGGGGGGCAGGGGGTACTGAAGCTTTCTTT.

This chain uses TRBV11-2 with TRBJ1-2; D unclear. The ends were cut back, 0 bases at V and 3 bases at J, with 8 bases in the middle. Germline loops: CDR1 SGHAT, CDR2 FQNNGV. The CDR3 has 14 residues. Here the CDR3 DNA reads TGTGCCAGCAGCTTAGAACAGCTGGACTATGGCTACACCTTC. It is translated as CASSLEQLDYGYTF.

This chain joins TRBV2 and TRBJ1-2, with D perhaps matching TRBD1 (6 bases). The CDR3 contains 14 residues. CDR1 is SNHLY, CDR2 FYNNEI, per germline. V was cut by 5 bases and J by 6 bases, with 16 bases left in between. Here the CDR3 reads CASSFSQPGDGYTF. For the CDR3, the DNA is TGTGCCAGCAGTTTTTCCCAGCCAGGGGATGGCTACACCTTC.

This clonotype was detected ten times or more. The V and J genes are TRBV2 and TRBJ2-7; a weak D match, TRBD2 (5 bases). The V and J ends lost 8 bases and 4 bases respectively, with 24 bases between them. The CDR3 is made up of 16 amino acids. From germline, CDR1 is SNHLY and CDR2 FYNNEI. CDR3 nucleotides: TGTGCCAGCGAGCCCGGGGATCTCCGATGGAGGTACGAGCAGTACTTC. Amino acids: CASEPGDLRWRYEQYF.

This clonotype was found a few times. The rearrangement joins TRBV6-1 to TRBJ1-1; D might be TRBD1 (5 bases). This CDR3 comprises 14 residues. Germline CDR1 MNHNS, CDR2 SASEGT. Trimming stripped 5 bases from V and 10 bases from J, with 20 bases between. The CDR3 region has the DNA TGTGCCAGCAGTTACTCGTTCCGGGGGGAGGTAGCTTTCTTT. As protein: CASSYSFRGEVAFF.

The CDR3: CASSRAGQGIGEEKLFF. The CDR3 DNA reads TGTGCCAGCAGCAGAGCGGGACAGGGGATTGGGGAGGAAAAACTGTTTTTT. The chain employs TRBV6-5 and TRBJ1-4; TRBD1 agrees at 10 bases. Germline assignment: CDR1 MNHEY and CDR2 SVGAGI. J was trimmed by 8 bases and V by 6 bases; bases with no gene match: 15. The CDR3 consists of 17 residues.

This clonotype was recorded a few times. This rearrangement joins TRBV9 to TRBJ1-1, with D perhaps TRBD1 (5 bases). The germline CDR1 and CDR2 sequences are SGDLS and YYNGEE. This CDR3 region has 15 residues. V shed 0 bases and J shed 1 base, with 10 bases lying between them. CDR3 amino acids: CASSVGGITNTEAFF. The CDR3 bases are TGTGCCAGCAGCGTAGGGGGGATTACGAACACTGAAGCTTTCTTT.